Included here is one TCR beta chain sequence, with context. No antigen is known for it. The sample is drawn from a study of shared clonotypes between healthy human individuals. General study points: Larger estimated richness was generally recorded for naive subsets relative to memory subsets. Donors were few, which limited the genetic and exposure-history diversity represented.

Profiled with immunoSEQ multiplex PCR; TCRdb holds only in-frame clones, not every one. Counted here are more than 1.2 million clones, approximately 98.5% occurring once; the ten biggest clones make up 0.3% to 0.45%. Germline CDR1 and CDR2: SNHLY and FYNNEI. This CDR3 is built from 14 residues. V lost 1 base to trimming and J lost 10 bases, with 14 bases between them. The V and J genes are TRBV2 and TRBJ2-1; D is possibly TRBD2 (5 bases). This TCR came from a man aged 30-40 years in good health. Specimen: naive CD4+ T cells sorted from blood. As to subset: CD45RA+ positively selected. Here the CDR3 reads CASSEVVARGEQFF. In DNA, the CDR3 is TGTGCCAGCAGTGAAGTGGTAGCCCGAGGGGAGCAGTTCTTC.